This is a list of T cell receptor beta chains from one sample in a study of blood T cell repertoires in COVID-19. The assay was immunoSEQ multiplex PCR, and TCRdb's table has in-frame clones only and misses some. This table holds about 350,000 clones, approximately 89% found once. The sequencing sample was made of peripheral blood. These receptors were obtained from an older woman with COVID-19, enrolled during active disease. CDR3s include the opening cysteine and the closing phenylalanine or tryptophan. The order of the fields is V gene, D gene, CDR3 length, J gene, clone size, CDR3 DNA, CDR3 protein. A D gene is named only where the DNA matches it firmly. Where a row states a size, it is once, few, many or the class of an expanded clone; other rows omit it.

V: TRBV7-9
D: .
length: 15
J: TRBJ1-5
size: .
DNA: TGTGCCAGCAGCTTAGGGAACGCGGGGGTCCAGCCCCAGCATTTT
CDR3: CASSLGNAGVQPQHF

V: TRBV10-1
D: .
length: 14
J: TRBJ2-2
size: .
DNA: TGCGCCAGCAGTGAAACCAGGTTAACCGGGGAGCTGTTTTTT
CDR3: CASSETRLTGELFF

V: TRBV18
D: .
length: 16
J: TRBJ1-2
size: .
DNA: TGTGCCAGCTCACCGGGAGACAGGTTTTCTAACTATGGCTACACCTTC
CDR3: CASSPGDRFSNYGYTF

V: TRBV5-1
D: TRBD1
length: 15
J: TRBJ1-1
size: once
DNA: TGCGCCAGCAGCTTGGGGGGGACAGGCAACACTGAAGCTTTCTTT
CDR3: CASSLGGTGNTEAFF

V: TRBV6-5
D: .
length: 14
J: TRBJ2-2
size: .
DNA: TGTGCCAGCAGTACCCGAACAAACACCGGGGAGCTGTTTTTT
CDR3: CASSTRTNTGELFF

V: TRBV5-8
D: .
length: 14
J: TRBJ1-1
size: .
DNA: TGTGCCAGCAGCTTTATCGGAGGGAGCCCTGAAGCTTTCTTT
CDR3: CASSFIGGSPEAFF

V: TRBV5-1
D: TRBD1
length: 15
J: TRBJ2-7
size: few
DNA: TGCGCCAGCAGCGCGGGGACAGGGTGGACCTACGAGCAGTACTTC
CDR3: CASSAGTGWTYEQYF

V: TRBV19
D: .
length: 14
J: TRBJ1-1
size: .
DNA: TGTGCCAGTAGTATAGGGGGAGGGGCCACTGAAGCTTTCTTT
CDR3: CASSIGGGATEAFF

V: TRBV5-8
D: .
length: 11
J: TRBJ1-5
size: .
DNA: TGTGCCAGCAGCATAAATCAGCCCCAGCATTTT
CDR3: CASSINQPQHF

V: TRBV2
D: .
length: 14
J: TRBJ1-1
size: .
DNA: TGTGCCAGCAGTGAAATGCGGTCGAACACTGAAGCTTTCTTT
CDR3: CASSEMRSNTEAFF

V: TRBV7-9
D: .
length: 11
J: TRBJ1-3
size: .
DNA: TGTGCCAGCCTCTCGGGAAACACCATATATTTT
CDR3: CASLSGNTIYF

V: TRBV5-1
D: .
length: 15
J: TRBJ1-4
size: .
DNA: TGCGCCAGCAGCTTGGAAGCCGCAACTAATGAAAAACTGTTTTTT
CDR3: CASSLEAATNEKLFF

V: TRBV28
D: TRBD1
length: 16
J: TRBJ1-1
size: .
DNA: TGTGCCAGCAGTTTCCTCACCCCGGACAGGGCCCCTGACGCTTTCTTT
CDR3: CASSFLTPDRAPDAFF

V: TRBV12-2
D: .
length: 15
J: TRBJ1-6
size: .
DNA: TGTGCAAGTCGTTGGGCCCCGACAGTGTATTCACCCCTCCACTTT
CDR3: CASRWAPTVYSPLHF

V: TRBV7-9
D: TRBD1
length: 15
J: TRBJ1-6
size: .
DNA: TGTGCCAGCAGCGGAGAAGGACAGGGTGCTTCACCCCTCCACTTT
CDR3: CASSGEGQGASPLHF

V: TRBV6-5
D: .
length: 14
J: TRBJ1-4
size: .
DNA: TGTGCCAGCAGTTCAGTCTCAACTAATGAAAAACTGTTTTTT
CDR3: CASSSVSTNEKLFF

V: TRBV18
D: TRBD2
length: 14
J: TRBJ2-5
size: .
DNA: TGTGCCAGCTCACCACAACTAGCGGGGGAGGCCCAGTACTTC
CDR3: CASSPQLAGEAQYF

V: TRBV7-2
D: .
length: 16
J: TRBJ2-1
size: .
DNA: TGTGCCAGCAGCTCCCCGGGCGGGGGCAGGGACAATGAGCAGTTCTTC
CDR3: CASSSPGGGRDNEQFF

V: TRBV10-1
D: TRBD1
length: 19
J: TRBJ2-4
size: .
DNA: TGCGCCAGCAGTGGAAAAGACAGGGGGCGATTAGGCGTCAAAAACATTCAGTACTTC
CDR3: CASSGKDRGRLGVKNIQYF

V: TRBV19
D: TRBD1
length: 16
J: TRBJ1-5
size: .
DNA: TGTGCCAGTAGTAGAGGGACAGGGGGCGTGGATCAGCCCCAGCATTTT
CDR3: CASSRGTGGVDQPQHF

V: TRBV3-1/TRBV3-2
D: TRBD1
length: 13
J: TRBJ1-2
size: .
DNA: TGTGCCAGCAGTCCAGGGGGCAACTATGGCTACACCTTC
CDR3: CASSPGGNYGYTF

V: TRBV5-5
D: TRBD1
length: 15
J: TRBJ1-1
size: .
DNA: TGTGCCAGCAGCCCAAGGACAGGGGCCATCGCTGAAGCTTTCTTT
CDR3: CASSPRTGAIAEAFF